Presented here are 31 T cell receptor beta chains from one specimen sequenced in a study of T cells of healthy individuals. Using its own MiXCR run on the 5' RACE reads, TCRdb lists one record per CDR3 protein. The sample contains 100,000 or so distinct CDR3 sequences, approximately 18% of which appear only once. The receptors shown here come from a human donor in good health.

The J gene is TRBJ2-3, the V gene TRBV7-8; 14 bases agree with TRBD2. Germline CDR1 reads SGHVS; CDR2 reads FQNEAQ. This CDR3 region has 18 residues. The junction had 7 bases not matched to a gene; V was cut back by 5 bases and J by 0 bases. The CDR3 loop is CASSEGLAGEYSTDTQYF. In nucleotides, the CDR3 is TGTGCCAGCAGCGAGGGACTAGCGGGGGAATATAGCACAGATACGCAGTATTTT.

The chain is built from TRBV7-2 and TRBJ2-3; the D gene could be TRBD1 or TRBD2 (5 bases each). The CDR3 has 13 residues. Germline CDR1 is SGHTA and CDR2 is FQGNSA. The V and J ends lost 5 bases and 7 bases respectively, with 13 bases between them. CDR3 in amino acids: CASSTRGQNTQYF. The CDR3 DNA sequence: TGTGCCAGCAGCACCCGGGGCCAGAATACGCAGTATTTT.

The count of this clonotype is one. The rearrangement links TRBV7-9 to TRBJ2-2; 9 bases are a match to TRBD2. Germline CDR1 SEHNR, CDR2 FQNEAQ (reference sequence). The CDR3 is made up of 12 amino acids. V trimming: 6 bases; J trimming: 16 bases; junction bases outside the gene matches: 9. The CDR3 DNA follows: TGTGCCAGCAGTTCTACCACTAGCGGGCGGTTTTTT. Protein sequence: CASSSTTSGRFF. Full variable domain (missing parts from reference TRBV7-9 and TRBJ2-2): DTGVSQNPRHKITKRGQNVTFRCDPISEHNRLYWYRQTLGQGPEFLTYFQNEAQLEKSRLLSDRFSAERPKGSFSTLEIQRTEQGDSAMYLCASSSTTSGRFFGEGSRLTVL.

This clonotype was seen more than once but under ten times. This chain joins TRBV5-1 and TRBJ1-1, with 8 bases fitting TRBD1. Per germline, CDR1 SGHRS and CDR2 YFSETQ. Trimming took 3 bases from V and 5 from J; bases not matched to a gene: 9. The CDR3 length is 15 residues. DNA of the CDR3: TGCGCCAGCAGCTGGGCAGGGGGCGTCGTTACTGAAGCTTTCTTT. This encodes CASSWAGGVVTEAFF.

V and J are TRBV20-1 and TRBJ1-1; 7 bases agree with TRBD1. With V trimmed by 5 bases and J by 4 bases, 4 bases remained unmatched. Germline V gene data show CDR1 as DFQATT and CDR2 as SNEGSKA (reference sequence). This CDR3 has 12 amino acids. The CDR3 nucleotides are TGCAGTGCTTACAGGGGCGGCACTGAAGCTTTCTTT. Translation gives CSAYRGGTEAFF.

This clonotype was seen only a few times. V and J are TRBV7-8 and TRBJ2-5; tentative D call: TRBD2 (7 bases). The CDR3 loop spans 13 amino acids. In germline, CDR1 is SGHVS, CDR2 FQNEAQ. V shed 3 bases and J shed 4 bases, with 9 bases lying between them. The CDR3 is CASSLGGRETQYF. CDR3 nucleotide sequence: TGTGCCAGCAGCTTGGGGGGGCGAGAGACCCAGTACTTC.

The V call is TRBV28, the J call TRBJ2-1, with 9 nucleotides matching TRBD2. Trimming removed 2 bases from V and 12 bases from J; junction bases left unmatched: 5. The CDR3 totals 13 residues. CDR1 and CDR2 (germline): MDHEN, SYDVKM. The CDR3 coding sequence is TGTGCCAGCAGTTTAAGCGGGAGGCCCTTGCAGTTCTTC. Protein product: CASSLSGRPLQFF.

This rearrangement joins TRBV29-1 to TRBJ2-5, with 8 bases aligning to TRBD2. CDR1 is SQVTM and CDR2 is ANQGSEA in the germline V gene. Trimming at V came to 2 bases and at J to 7 bases, leaving 12 bases not matched to a gene. CDR3 length: 15 amino acids. CDR3 DNA sequence: TGCAGCGTTGAACCTCCCTACGGGAGGGATGGGACCCAGTACTTC. Protein: CSVEPPYGRDGTQYF.

The chain uses TRBV7-2 and TRBJ2-3; 9 bases fit TRBD2. Trimming took 4 bases from V and 5 from J; bases not matched to a gene: 4. The CDR3 covers 14 residues. Germline V lookup: CDR1 SGHTA, CDR2 FQGNSA. The CDR3 spells CASSSAGGGDTQYF. CDR3 coding DNA: TGTGCCAGCAGCTCGGCGGGAGGGGGAGATACGCAGTATTTT. Together with reference TRBV7-2 and TRBJ2-3, the CDR3 gives the full variable domain: GAGVSQSPSNKVTEKGKDVELRCDPISGHTALYWYRQSLGQGLEFLIYFQGNSAPDKSGLPSDRFSAERTGGSVSTLTIQRTQQEDSAVYLCASSSAGGGDTQYFGPGTRLTVL.

This clonotype was detected only a few times. The chain has TRBV7-2 and TRBJ2-2, with 11 nucleotides matching TRBD1. The CDR3 runs to 17 residues. V was pared by 4 bases and J by 5 bases, with 9 bases of the junction left unmatched. CDR1 and CDR2 (germline): SGHTA, FQGNSA. The CDR3 nucleotides read TGTGCCAGCAGCTGGGACTCCGGGACAGGGGGGACCGGGGAGCTGTTTTTT. The encoded protein is CASSWDSGTGGTGELFF.

This chain joins TRBV6-2 or TRBV6-3 and TRBJ2-4; the D call may be TRBD1 or TRBD2 (6 bases each). Per germline, CDR1 MNHEY and CDR2 SVGEGT. Trimming removed 5 bases from V and 4 bases from J, with 12 bases in between. The CDR3 is 14 residues long. This chain's CDR3 is CASSTTGTKNIQYF. In DNA, the CDR3 is TGTGCCAGCAGTACAACAGGGACTAAAAACATTCAGTACTTC.

The chain's CDR3 is CASSQEPGGNEQFF. The CDR3 DNA is TGCGCCAGCAGCCAAGAACCGGGAGGGAATGAGCAGTTCTTC. The V call is TRBV4-1, the J call TRBJ2-1; the match to TRBD2 covers 8 bases. V gave up 0 bases and J gave up 7 bases; unmatched junction bases: 2. The germline gives CDR1 MGHRA, CDR2 YSYEKL. The CDR3 totals 14 residues.

In this sample, this clonotype turned up many times. The V and J genes are TRBV6-5 and TRBJ1-3, with D hard to call. The V end was cut by 4 bases, the J end by 9 bases, with 16 bases between. Per the germline V gene, CDR1 is MNHEY and CDR2 is SVGAGI. CDR3 length: 14 residues. CDR3 in amino acids: CASSSNSLVATIYF. The CDR3 DNA sequence: TGTGCCAGCAGTTCCAACAGTTTGGTGGCCACCATATATTTT.

The chain couples TRBV28 to TRBJ2-2; D remains ambiguous. This CDR3 comprises 13 residues. V was trimmed by 3 bases and J by 5 bases, leaving 7 bases between them. CDR1 is MDHEN and CDR2 is SYDVKM in the germline V gene. CDR3 loop: CASSLFQTGELFF. In nucleotides, the CDR3 is TGTGCCAGCAGTTTGTTCCAAACCGGGGAGCTGTTTTTT. The full variable domain, in which reference TRBV28 and TRBJ2-2 provide the parts outside the CDR3, is DVKVTQSSRYLVKRTGEKVFLECVQDMDHENMFWYRQDPGLGLRLIYFSYDVKMKEKGDIPEGYSVSREKKERFSLILESASTNQTSMYLCASSLFQTGELFFGEGSRLTVL.

In this sample, this clonotype turned up many times. The chain has TRBV4-2 and TRBJ2-3; 10 nucleotides match TRBD2. The germline V gene encodes CDR1 LGHNA and CDR2 YNFKEQ. The CDR3 is 15 amino acids. V lost 2 bases and J lost 4; bases outside the gene matches: 3. The CDR3 DNA reads as TGTGCCAGCAGCCAACCAAGCGGGGGGGCAGATACGCAGTATTTT. This codes for CASSQPSGGADTQYF.

A few counts support this clonotype. The chain carries TRBV6-6 and TRBJ2-4; 7 bases match TRBD2. The CDR3 extends over 12 amino acids. V gave up 3 bases and J gave up 8 bases; unmatched junction bases: 1. Germline CDR1 reads MNHNY; CDR2 reads SVGAGI (reference sequence). CDR3 DNA sequence: TGTGCCAGCAGTTATGGGGGGGACATTCAGTACTTC. It encodes CASSYGGDIQYF.

The table lists this clonotype with a few counts. The V and J genes are TRBV7-2 and TRBJ2-5, with TRBD2 matching 9 bases. After removal of 4 bases from V and 4 bases from J, the junction contained 4 bases not matched to a gene. CDR3 size: 14 residues. The V gene's germline CDR1 is SGHTA and CDR2 FQGNSA. This chain's CDR3 is CASSSFSGRETQYF. The CDR3 nucleotides are TGTGCCAGCAGCTCCTTTAGCGGGAGAGAGACCCAGTACTTC.

The V gene is TRBV15, the J gene TRBJ1-1; tentatively, D is TRBD1 (6 bases). From germline, CDR1 is LNHNV and CDR2 YYDKDF (reference sequence). The CDR3 sequence is 17 residues long. Deletions cut 5 bases from V and 1 base from J, with 20 bases between. The CDR3 is CATSSALGGQRNTEAFF. The CDR3 DNA sequence: TGTGCCACCAGCTCTGCACTAGGGGGGCAGAGGAACACTGAAGCTTTCTTT. The full variable domain, rest sourced from reference TRBV15 and TRBJ1-1, is DAMVIQNPRYQVTQFGKPVTLSCSQTLNHNVMYWYQQKSSQAPKLLFHYYDKDFNNEADTPDNFQSRRPNTSFCFLDIRSPGLGDTAMYLCATSSALGGQRNTEAFFGQGTRLTVV.

This clonotype occurred many times. The gene calls are TRBV11-3 and TRBJ2-1; 11 nucleotides agree with TRBD1. The CDR3 spans 15 residues. The V segment lost 2 bases and the J segment 9 bases; nucleotides outside the gene matches: 6. Germline values: CDR1 SGHNT, CDR2 YENEEA. CDR3 sequence reads: CASSLKGQGAVEQFF. In DNA, the CDR3 is TGTGCCAGCAGCTTAAAAGGACAGGGGGCTGTTGAGCAGTTCTTC.

The gene calls are TRBV6-5 and TRBJ2-7; TRBD1 might be the D (7 bases). V was shortened by 6 bases and J by 0 bases, with 15 bases between the two germline ends. Per germline, CDR1 MNHEY and CDR2 SVGAGI. The CDR3 sequence is 15 residues long. The CDR3 protein is CASSGRGGLSYEQYF. CDR3 nucleotide sequence: TGTGCCAGCAGCGGGAGAGGGGGCCTCTCCTACGAGCAGTACTTC.

V usage is TRBV7-9 and J usage is TRBJ1-6, with 8 nucleotides matching TRBD1. J was trimmed by 10 bases and V by 5 bases; bases with no gene match: 13. Germline V gives CDR1 SEHNR, CDR2 FQNEAQ (reference sequence). This CDR3 is built from 16 residues. The CDR3 is CASSPRTGRLRSPLHF. The CDR3 DNA is TGTGCCAGCAGCCCCCGGACAGGGCGGTTGCGATCACCCCTCCACTTT.

The chain carries TRBV7-2 and TRBJ2-1; 7 bases agree with TRBD1. Germline values: CDR1 SGHTA, CDR2 FQGNSA. The CDR3 has 14 residues. V lost 7 bases and J lost 2; bases outside the gene matches: 5. CDR3: CASTPDRAYNEQFF. The CDR3 nucleotides are TGTGCCAGCACCCCTGACAGGGCCTACAATGAGCAGTTCTTC.

The chain is built from TRBV6-2 or TRBV6-3 and TRBJ2-1, with 7 bases matching TRBD2. Trimming took 6 bases from V and 9 from J; bases not matched to a gene: 2. Germline assignment: CDR1 MNHEY and CDR2 SVGEGT. The CDR3 consists of 11 residues. The CDR3 DNA sequence: TGTGCCAGCAGCACGGGGGGTGAGCAGTTCTTC. Translating it yields CASSTGGEQFF.

CDR3 DNA sequence: TGCGCCAGCAGCTTGGCCGGGGACTCAGCCTACGAGCAGTACTTC. Its translation is CASSLAGDSAYEQYF. The V call is TRBV5-1, the J call TRBJ2-7; D possibly corresponds to TRBD2 (6 bases). Trimming took 0 bases from V and 2 from J, leaving 12 bases between them. The germline gives CDR1 SGHRS, CDR2 YFSETQ. The CDR3 extends over 15 amino acids.

This rearrangement joins TRBV12-3 or TRBV12-4 to TRBJ2-6; D is unresolved. Trimming removed 10 bases at V and 1 base at J, with 11 bases between. CDR3 length equals 14 residues. The CDR3 sequence is CATKPVSGANVLTF. The CDR3 nucleotides are TGTGCCACCAAACCGGTTTCTGGGGCCAACGTCCTGACTTTC.

The chain joins TRBV20-1 to TRBJ2-1; D remains unclear. The CDR3 is 13 amino acids. Germline CDR1 reads DFQATT; CDR2 reads SNEGSKA (reference sequence). Trimming took off 1 base at V and 12 bases at J, with 16 bases between the two ends. The CDR3 region has the DNA TGCAGTGCTAGAGGGCCTCTCCGGTCTGTGCAGTTCTTC. Translation gives CSARGPLRSVQFF.

The V call is TRBV29-1, the J call TRBJ2-3, with D hard to call. The length of the CDR3 is 12 residues. Between the trimmed V and J ends, which lost 4 bases and 0 bases, there was a span of 5 bases. The germline gives CDR1 SQVTM, CDR2 ANQGSEA. CDR3 amino acids: CSVGASTDTQYF. CDR3 in DNA: TGCAGCGTTGGGGCCAGCACAGATACGCAGTATTTT.

In the case of this clonotype: This may come from a read error, since a much larger clone is one base off. The rearrangement uses TRBV28 and TRBJ1-2; 11 nucleotides line up with TRBD1. Germline lookup yields CDR1 MDHEN and CDR2 SYDVKM. The CDR3 totals 14 residues. Written as DNA, the CDR3 is TGTGCCAACAGTTTGGGGACAGGGGGCTATGGCTACACCTTC. Amino acids: CANSLGTGGYGYTF.

This clonotype was detected many times. This chain uses TRBV28 with TRBJ2-1; D may correspond to TRBD1 or TRBD2 (6 bases each). This CDR3 region has 11 residues. Trimming removed 3 bases from V and 10 bases from J, with 7 bases in between. Germline V gene data show CDR1 as MDHEN and CDR2 as SYDVKM. The CDR3: CASSLGGEQFF. In DNA, the CDR3 is TGTGCCAGCAGTTTGGGGGGCGAGCAGTTCTTC.

V and J are TRBV27 and TRBJ2-1; 7 bases agree with TRBD1. V lost 6 bases and J lost 0; bases outside the gene matches: 5. This CDR3 is 15 amino acids long. CDR1 is MNHEY, CDR2 SMNVEV, per germline (reference sequence). CDR3 DNA sequence: TGTGCCAGCAGATTCGACAGGGCCTCCTACAATGAGCAGTTCTTC. Encoded protein: CASRFDRASYNEQFF.

Ten or more counts support this clonotype. V and J are TRBV14 and TRBJ2-3, with D perhaps TRBD1 or TRBD2 (5 bases each). The germline V gene has CDR1 SGHDN and CDR2 FVKESK. The CDR3 runs 14 residues. The V gene lost 4 bases and the J gene lost 6 bases, with 14 bases spanning the gap. The CDR3 region has the DNA TGTGCCAGCAGCCGGAATATCGGGGCTGATACGCAGTATTTT. Translated, it gives CASSRNIGADTQYF.